The T cell receptor (beta chain) described here comes from a study of blood T cell repertoires in COVID-19. The protocol was immunoSEQ multiplex PCR, while the TCRdb copy is restricted to in-frame clones and leaves out a portion. The sample contains about 200,000 clones, roughly 80% of which appear only once. CDR3 length: 13 amino acids. V dropped 6 bases and J dropped 1 base, with 7 bases sitting between them. CDR1 is SQVTM, CDR2 ANQGSEA, per germline. Sequences were obtained from peripheral blood. The V gene is TRBV29-1, the J gene TRBJ2-6; D ambiguous. The TCR comes from a human donor in a cohort sampled during active COVID-19. The CDR3: CSVQPSGANVLTF. Written as DNA, the CDR3 is TGCAGCGTACAGCCTTCTGGGGCCAACGTCCTGACTTTC.